This entry is about one TCR beta chain. Antigen: not known. TCRdb re-called the 5' RACE reads; every CDR3 protein appears as one record, without DNA. The table lists roughly 160,000 distinct CDR3 sequences. No sorting of T cells preceded isolation of total RNA from whole blood. The entry originates in a study of monozygotic twins with inflammatory bowel disease. The study, taken as a whole, reports: Clonotype overlap with others was lower in IBD patients than in healthy twins, a difference that was greatest with disease activity. Discordant twins showed the same repertoire similarity as concordant twins, possibly from limited power.

Germline V gives CDR1 SGHRS, CDR2 YFSETQ. The length of the CDR3 is 13 residues. The chain recombines TRBV5-1 with TRBJ2-1; the TRBD1 assignment by TCRdb is unverifiable without DNA. Sequencing was carried out using blood. The sequence was obtained from a human donor with ulcerative colitis or Crohn's disease, or a healthy co-twin of an affected twin (not recorded which). CDR3 in amino acids: CASSYRVGNEQFF.